The T cell receptor beta chain under discussion was sequenced for a study of T-cell memory formation after mild COVID-19. Across the whole study: Across donors, TCR clusters were largely donor specific.

The germline V gene encodes CDR1 SQVTM and CDR2 ANQGSEA. The length of the CDR3 is 15 residues. The V end lost 0 bases, the J end lost 4 bases, and 15 bases lay between the germline ends. Study outcomes and limitations: Some clones that responded were present in memory (sampled pre-infection), which suggests cross-reactive memory joined. The study found contracting CD4+ clones mainly in CM and EM and contracting CD8+ clones in EMRA.

TCRdb re-called the 5' RACE reads through MiXCR, storing one row per CDR3 protein. The sample lists about 310,000 distinct CDR3 sequences, approximately 19% occurring once. Comment on this clonotype: What it recognizes is unknown.

The TCR comes from a young man who had mild COVID-19 (a few samples of this study predate the infection). Cell type and time point are not known. The chain joins TRBV29-1 to TRBJ1-1, with a weak D call TRBD1 (5 bases). Source material: PBMCs or a T cell subset sorted from them (not recorded which). The CDR3 DNA follows: TGCAGCGTTGAAGATCCCGGGCAGGGAGTCACTGAAGCTTTCTTT. This codes for CSVEDPGQGVTEAFF. Looking up the rest from reference TRBV29-1 and TRBJ1-1 gives the full variable domain: SAVISQKPSRDICQRGTSLTIQCQVDSQVTMMFWYRQQPGQSLTLIATANQGSEATYESGFVIDKFPISRPNLTFSTLTVSNMSPEDSSIYLCSVEDPGQGVTEAFFGQGTRLTVV.